The 29 T cell receptor beta chains below were found in one sample sequenced in a study of T cells after posttransplantation cyclophosphamide. The table came from immunoSEQ multiplex PCR; TCRdb's copy has only in-frame clones and leaves some out. The profile shows tens of thousands of clones, around 91% of them singletons. The sample taken for sequencing was PBMCs. Source of these receptors: a woman in her 50s in good health and a related stem cell transplant donor.

The gene calls are TRBV9 and TRBJ1-1; 7 bases line up with TRBD1. CDR1 is SGDLS, CDR2 YYNGEE, per germline. The CDR3 length is 18 residues. J gave up 0 bases and V 0 bases, and 11 bases lay outside the gene matches. CDR3 DNA sequence: TGTGCCAGCAGCGTAGCTCCTAGTCCAGGGGGACTGAACACTGAAGCTTTCTTT. It yields the protein CASSVAPSPGGLNTEAFF. The full variable domain, with the rest looked up from reference TRBV9 and TRBJ1-1, is DSGVTQTPKHLITATGQRVTLRCSPRSGDLSVYWYQQSLDQGLQFLIQYYNGEERAKGNILERFSAQQFPDLHSELNLSSLELGDSALYFCASSVAPSPGGLNTEAFFGQGTRLTVV.

There are a few counts of this clone. The chain has TRBV28 and TRBJ1-5, with D tentatively TRBD1 (5 bases). The CDR3 totals 18 residues. From germline, CDR1 is MDHEN and CDR2 SYDVKM. V gave up 2 bases and J gave up 0 bases, with 17 bases separating them. CDR3 residues: CASSLRTPQRYSNQPQHF. In nucleotides, the CDR3 is TGTGCCAGCAGTTTAAGGACACCACAGAGGTATAGCAATCAGCCCCAGCATTTT.

The rearrangement joins TRBV18 to TRBJ1-5, with 8 nucleotides matching TRBD1. Germline-derived CDR1 and CDR2 are KGHSH and LQKENI. Losses at the gene ends were 5 bases for V and 5 bases for J; bases not matched to a gene: 5. The CDR3 loop spans 14 amino acids. CDR3 in amino acids: CASSADRADQPQHF. The CDR3 nucleotides are TGTGCCAGCTCAGCGGACAGGGCGGATCAGCCCCAGCATTTT.

This chain connects TRBV15 to TRBJ2-1, with 9 nucleotides matching TRBD2. Trimming cost V 7 bases and J 4 bases; bases outside gene matches: 2. The CDR3 has 13 residues. In germline, CDR1 is LNHNV, CDR2 YYDKDF (reference sequence). The CDR3 loop is CATKREVYNEQFF. The CDR3, as DNA: TGTGCCACCAAGCGGGAGGTTTACAATGAGCAGTTCTTC.

This rearrangement joins TRBV19 to TRBJ1-2; TRBD1 aligns across 9 bases. Germline V gives CDR1 LNHDA, CDR2 SQIVND (reference sequence). Trimming cost V 0 bases and J 5 bases; bases outside gene matches: 4. CDR3 length: 15 residues. CDR3 sequence: CASSIEGQGKYGYTF. The DNA of the CDR3 is TGTGCCAGTAGTATAGAGGGACAGGGAAAGTATGGCTACACCTTC. Using reference TRBV19 and TRBJ1-2 for the parts outside the CDR3, the full variable domain is DGGITQSPKYLFRKEGQNVTLSCEQNLNHDAMYWYRQDPGQGLRLIYYSQIVNDFQKGDIAEGYSVSREKKESFPLTVTSAQKNPTAFYLCASSIEGQGKYGYTFGSGTRLTVV.

Notes on this clone: An end of the junction differs from the germline gene, which may be a read error. The chain joins TRBV7-6 to TRBJ2-7, with 7 bases matching TRBD2. CDR3 length equals 13 residues. Germline loops: CDR1 SGHVS, CDR2 FNYEAQ. The CDR3 sequence is CASSLAVAYEQYF. CDR3 nucleotides: TGTGCCAGCAGCCTAGCGGTAGCCTACGAGCAGTACTTC. The variable domain in full, completed from reference TRBV7-6 and TRBJ2-7, reads GAGVSQSPRYKVTKRGQDVALRCDPISGHVSLYWYRQALGQGPEFLTYFNYEAQQDKSGLPNDRFSAERPEGSISTLTIQRTEQRDSAMYRCASSLAVAYEQYFGPGTRLTVT.

This clone was seen only once. The chain joins TRBV6-5 to TRBJ2-7, with 10 positions matching TRBD2. The CDR3 has 13 residues. The J segment lost 5 bases and the V segment lost 7 bases, leaving 5 bases of the junction unmatched. Germline assignment: CDR1 MNHEY and CDR2 SVGAGI. The DNA for the CDR3 is TGTGCCAGCAAACTAGCGGGATTCAACGAGCAGTACTTC. Residues: CASKLAGFNEQYF.

This clone was detected only a few times. The chain has TRBV7-9 and TRBJ1-1, with D possibly matching TRBD1 (6 bases). Trimming took 5 bases from V and 1 from J, leaving 8 bases between them. In germline, CDR1 is SEHNR, CDR2 FQNEAQ (reference sequence). The CDR3 runs to 13 residues. CDR3 coding DNA: TGTGCCAGCAGCGGGACACGGAACACTGAAGCTTTCTTT. As protein: CASSGTRNTEAFF.

The chain employs TRBV6-5 and TRBJ1-2; 9 bases fit TRBD1. Germline values: CDR1 MNHEY, CDR2 SVGAGI. J lost 0 bases, V lost 6 bases, and 2 bases had no gene match. The CDR3 has 14 amino acids. In nucleotides, the CDR3 is TGTGCCAGCAGCCGGACAGGGGCTAACTATGGCTACACCTTC. Its protein is CASSRTGANYGYTF.

The table lists this clone with a few counts. The chain recombines TRBV11-3 with TRBJ1-6; perhaps TRBD1 as D (5 bases). Germline lookup yields CDR1 SGHNT and CDR2 YENEEA. CDR3 length: 14 residues. Trimming cost V 5 bases and J 6 bases, with 11 bases left between them. CDR3 loop: CASSLEGTNSPLHF. The CDR3 DNA reads TGTGCCAGCAGCCTGGAGGGGACTAATTCACCCCTCCACTTT.

V and J are TRBV2 and TRBJ1-2, with unresolved D. The CDR3 spans 12 residues. Germline assignment: CDR1 SNHLY and CDR2 FYNNEI. Trimming shortened V by 6 bases and J by 4 bases, and 9 bases separated the two germline ends. CDR3 amino acids: CASSAAPYGYTF. The CDR3 region has the DNA TGTGCCAGCAGCGCGGCCCCCTATGGCTACACCTTC. The full variable domain, rest sourced from reference TRBV2 and TRBJ1-2, is EPEVTQTPSHQVTQMGQEVILRCVPISNHLYFYWYRQILGQKVEFLVSFYNNEISEKSEIFDDQFSVERPDGSNFTLKIRSTKLEDSAMYFCASSAAPYGYTFGSGTRLTVV.

The chain joins TRBV28 to TRBJ1-1, with D possibly being TRBD1 (6 bases). In germline, CDR1 is MDHEN, CDR2 SYDVKM. V was trimmed by 8 bases and J by 11 bases, leaving 18 bases between them. The CDR3 is made up of 12 amino acids. The CDR3 loop is CASRLGRGWAFF. The CDR3 DNA is TGTGCCAGCCGCCTAGGGAGGGGGTGGGCTTTCTTT.

The CDR3 sequence: CAWQIGTDGNTIYF. CDR3 coding DNA: TGTGCCTGGCAAATTGGAACAGATGGAAACACCATATATTTT. This chain joins TRBV30 and TRBJ1-3, with unresolved D. Germline V gene data show CDR1 as GTSNPN and CDR2 as SVGIG (reference sequence). The length of the CDR3 is 14 residues. V was pared by 5 bases and J by 3 bases, with 14 bases between.

The CDR3 is CASSPPFGTTYEQYF. The CDR3, as DNA: TGTGCCAGCTCACCACCGTTTGGGACTACCTACGAGCAGTACTTC. This chain links TRBV18 with TRBJ2-7, with TRBD2 matching over 7 bases. The V gene's germline CDR1 is KGHSH and CDR2 LQKENI. Germline trimming cut 0 bases from V and 2 bases from J; bases unmatched to any gene: 4. The CDR3 contains 15 residues.

The V call is TRBV4-1, the J call TRBJ1-1; D might be TRBD1 (5 bases). CDR3 length: 16 residues. V was trimmed by 6 bases and J by 1 base, leaving 18 bases between them. Germline CDR1 and CDR2: MGHRA and YSYEKL. CDR3 DNA: TGCGCCAGCAGTCCAATGGGGGGGGGAACGAACACTGAAGCTTTCTTT. Amino acid sequence: CASSPMGGGTNTEAFF.

The chain has TRBV19 and TRBJ1-4; D remains unclear. Trimming removed 3 bases from V and 7 bases from J, with 6 bases in between. Germline CDR1 and CDR2: LNHDA and SQIVND (reference sequence). The CDR3 spans 12 residues. In nucleotides, the CDR3 is TGTGCCAGTAGTATGACACGTGAAAAACTGTTTTTT. Translating gives CASSMTREKLFF.

The chain uses TRBV6-6 and TRBJ1-6; no reliable D call. Per germline, CDR1 MNHNY and CDR2 SVGAGI (reference sequence). Deletions cut 0 bases from V and 8 bases from J, with 11 bases between. The CDR3 has 15 amino acids. Here the CDR3 DNA reads TGTGCCAGCAGTTACTCGGGCAGCAGATATTCACCCCTCCACTTT. This codes for CASSYSGSRYSPLHF.

J is TRBJ1-1 and V is TRBV29-1; TRBD1 might be the D (5 bases). The CDR3 has 13 amino acids. Trimming removed 1 base from V and 0 bases from J, with 6 bases in between. Per germline, CDR1 SQVTM and CDR2 ANQGSEA. CDR3 nucleotides: TGCAGCGTTGAAGGACAGTTGAACACTGAAGCTTTCTTT. Protein sequence: CSVEGQLNTEAFF.

CDR3 bases: TGTGCCAGCAGTTACACACAGGGGGCTCGGGAGACCCAGTACTTC. It codes for CASSYTQGARETQYF. The rearrangement uses TRBV6-5 and TRBJ2-5; 9 bases match TRBD1. The CDR3 has 15 amino acids. From germline, CDR1 is MNHEY and CDR2 SVGAGI. Trimming at V came to 2 bases and at J to 5 bases, leaving 6 bases not matched to a gene.

The chain has TRBV5-4 and TRBJ2-7; 12 nucleotides agree with TRBD2. CDR3 length equals 14 residues. Trimming took 1 base from V and 4 from J; bases not matched to a gene: 0. Germline V gene sequence: CDR1 SGHNT, CDR2 YYREEE (reference sequence). The CDR3 nucleotides read TGTGCCAGCAGCTTGACTAGCGGGAGGTACGAGCAGTACTTC. Translated: CASSLTSGRYEQYF.

The chain links TRBV30 to TRBJ2-1, with 9 positions matching TRBD1. This CDR3 has 13 amino acids. J gave up 5 bases and V 6 bases, and 5 bases lay outside the gene matches. CDR1 and CDR2 (germline): GTSNPN, SVGIG (reference sequence). CDR3 sequence reads: CACTGTGNNEQFF. Written as DNA, the CDR3 is TGTGCCTGCACCGGGACAGGGAACAATGAGCAGTTCTTC.

This clone has only one observation. The chain has TRBV6-4 and TRBJ1-5, with 10 bases matching TRBD1. Germline CDR1 and CDR2: MRHNA and SNTAGT. After removal of 5 bases from V and 0 bases from J, the junction contained 4 bases not matched to a gene. The length of the CDR3 is 16 residues. In DNA, the CDR3 is TGTGCCAGCAGTCGACAGGGGGCAGGTAGCAATCAGCCCCAGCATTTT. Protein product: CASSRQGAGSNQPQHF.

The chain recombines TRBV14 with TRBJ1-2; the D gene is possibly TRBD1 (5 bases). V shed 1 base and J shed 4 bases, with 10 bases lying between them. From germline, CDR1 is SGHDN and CDR2 FVKESK. This CDR3 comprises 14 residues. CDR3 DNA: TGTGCCAGCAGCCAAGGCAGGGCGCCCTATGGCTACACCTTC. It yields the protein CASSQGRAPYGYTF.

The rearrangement links TRBV5-1 to TRBJ2-3; D remains ambiguous. V lost 0 bases and J lost 4, with 9 bases in between. This CDR3 is built from 14 residues. Germline V CDR1 and CDR2: SGHRS, YFSETQ. In DNA form, the CDR3 reads TGCGCCAGCAGCTTGGTTGGCCGCTCAGATACGCAGTATTTT. Its translation is CASSLVGRSDTQYF.

The rearrangement uses TRBV11-2 and TRBJ1-1, with TRBD1 matching over 8 bases. Germline-derived CDR1 and CDR2 are SGHAT and FQNNGV. This CDR3 comprises 15 residues. The V segment lost 5 bases and the J segment 0 bases; nucleotides outside the gene matches: 5. CDR3 residues: CASSHRQGMNTEAFF. The CDR3 coding sequence is TGTGCCAGCAGCCACCGACAGGGGATGAACACTGAAGCTTTCTTT.

The chain joins TRBV19 to TRBJ2-3, with D possibly matching TRBD1 (5 bases). Trimming pared 4 bases from V and 4 bases from J, leaving 9 bases between. The germline gives CDR1 LNHDA, CDR2 SQIVND (reference sequence). The CDR3 covers 13 residues. CDR3 loop: CASSSRAADTQYF. DNA of the CDR3: TGTGCCAGTAGTAGCAGGGCCGCAGATACGCAGTATTTT.

The V gene is TRBV6-5, the J gene TRBJ2-7; a possible D gene is TRBD2 (5 bases). This CDR3 has 13 residues. Between the trimmed V and J ends, which lost 1 base and 3 bases, there was a span of 7 bases. Germline V gene sequence: CDR1 MNHEY, CDR2 SVGAGI. The DNA for the CDR3 is TGTGCCAGCAGTTACTTACGGGGCTACGAGCAGTACTTC. Protein product: CASSYLRGYEQYF.

This clone has only one observation. The V call is TRBV6-5, the J call TRBJ1-1, with 8 bases that match TRBD1. V was pared by 5 bases and J by 11 bases, with 10 bases of the junction left unmatched. The CDR3 is 13 amino acids. The germline V gene has CDR1 MNHEY and CDR2 SVGAGI. CDR3 sequence reads: CASSEAGQATAFF. Here the CDR3 DNA reads TGTGCCAGCAGTGAAGCGGGACAGGCTACGGCTTTCTTT.

Regarding this clone: This sample also contains other DNA sequences that code for the same CDR3. The genes are TRBV4-2 and TRBJ1-3; 7 bases agree with TRBD1. This CDR3 is 16 amino acids long. Germline trimming cut 0 bases from V and 2 bases from J; bases unmatched to any gene: 4. In germline, CDR1 is LGHNA, CDR2 YNFKEQ. CDR3 residues: CASSQDPTGAGNTIYF. CDR3 in DNA: TGTGCCAGCAGCCAAGATCCCACAGGGGCTGGAAACACCATATATTTT.